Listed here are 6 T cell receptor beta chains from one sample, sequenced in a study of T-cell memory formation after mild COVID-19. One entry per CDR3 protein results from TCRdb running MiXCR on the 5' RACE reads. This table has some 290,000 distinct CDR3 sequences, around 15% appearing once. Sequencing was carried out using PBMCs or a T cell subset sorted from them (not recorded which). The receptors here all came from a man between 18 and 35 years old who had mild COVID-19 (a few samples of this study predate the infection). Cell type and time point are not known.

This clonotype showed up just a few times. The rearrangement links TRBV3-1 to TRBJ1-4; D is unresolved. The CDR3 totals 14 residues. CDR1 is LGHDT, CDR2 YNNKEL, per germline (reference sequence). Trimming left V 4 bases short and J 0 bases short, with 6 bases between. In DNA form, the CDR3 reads TGTGCCAGCAGCCCTGAGGCAACTAATGAAAAACTGTTTTTT. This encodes CASSPEATNEKLFF. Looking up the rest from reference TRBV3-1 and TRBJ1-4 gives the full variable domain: DTAVSQTPKYLVTQMGNDKSIKCEQNLGHDTMYWYKQDSKKFLKIMFSYNNKELIINETVPNRFSPKSPDKAHLNLHINSLELGDSAVYFCASSPEATNEKLFFGSGTQLSVL.

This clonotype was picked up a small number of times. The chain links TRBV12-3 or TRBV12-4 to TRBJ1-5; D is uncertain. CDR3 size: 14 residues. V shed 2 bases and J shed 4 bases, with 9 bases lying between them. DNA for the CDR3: TGTGCCAGCAGTTTAAAACAGACTAATCAGCCCCAGCATTTT. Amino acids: CASSLKQTNQPQHF.

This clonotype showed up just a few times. Written as DNA, the CDR3 is TGTGCCATCAGTGCGGGACCCATTACCCGATACAATGAGCAGTTCTTC. It codes for CAISAGPITRYNEQFF. The J gene is TRBJ2-1, the V gene TRBV10-3, with D tentatively TRBD1 or TRBD2 (5 bases each). V shed 4 bases and J shed 4 bases, with 17 bases lying between them. The CDR3 runs to 16 residues. Germline V gene sequence: CDR1 ENHRY, CDR2 SYGVKD.

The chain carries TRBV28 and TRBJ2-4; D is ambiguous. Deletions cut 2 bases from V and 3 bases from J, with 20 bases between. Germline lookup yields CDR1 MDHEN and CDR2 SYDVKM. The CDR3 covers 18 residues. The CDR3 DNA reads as TGTGCCAGCAGTTTAAGCTATCAGTTCTCCCTAGGCAAAAACATTCAGTACTTC. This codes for CASSLSYQFSLGKNIQYF.

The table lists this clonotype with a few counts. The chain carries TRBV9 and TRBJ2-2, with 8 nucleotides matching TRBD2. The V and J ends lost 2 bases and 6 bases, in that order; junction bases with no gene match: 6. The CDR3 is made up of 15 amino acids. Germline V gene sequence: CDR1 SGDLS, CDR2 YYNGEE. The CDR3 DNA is TGTGCCAGCAGCGTCGGGGGGGCCAACTCCGGGGAGCTGTTTTTT. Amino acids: CASSVGGANSGELFF.

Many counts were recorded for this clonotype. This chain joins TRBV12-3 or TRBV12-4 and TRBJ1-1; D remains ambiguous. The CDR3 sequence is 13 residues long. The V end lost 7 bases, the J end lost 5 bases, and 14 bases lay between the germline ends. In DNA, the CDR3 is TGTGCCAGCACGCTCCTCCGGGAGACTGAAGCTTTCTTT. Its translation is CASTLLRETEAFF.